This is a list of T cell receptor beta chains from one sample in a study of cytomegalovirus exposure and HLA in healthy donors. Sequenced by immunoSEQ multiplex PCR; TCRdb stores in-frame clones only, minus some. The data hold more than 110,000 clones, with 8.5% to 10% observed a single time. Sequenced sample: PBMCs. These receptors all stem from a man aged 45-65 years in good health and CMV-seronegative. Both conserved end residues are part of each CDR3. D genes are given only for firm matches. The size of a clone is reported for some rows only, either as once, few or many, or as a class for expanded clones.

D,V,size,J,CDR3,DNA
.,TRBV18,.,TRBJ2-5,CASSLLGLGETQYF,TGTGCCAGCTCACTTCTGGGCCTGGGAGAGACCCAGTACTTC
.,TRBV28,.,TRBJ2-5,CASGRLRETQYF,TGTGCCAGCGGTCGACTGAGGGAGACCCAGTACTTC
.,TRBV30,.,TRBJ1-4,CAWTPGANEKLFF,TGTGCCTGGACTCCGGGAGCCAATGAAAAACTGTTTTTT
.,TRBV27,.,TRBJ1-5,CASSLRIGGPQHF,TGTGCCAGCAGTTTACGGATCGGAGGGCCCCAGCATTTT
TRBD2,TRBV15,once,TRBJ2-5,CATSPGPAGGLYQGTQYF,TGTGCCACCAGCCCCGGCCCAGCGGGAGGCCTCTACCAAGGGACCCAGTACTTC
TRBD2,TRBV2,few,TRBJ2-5,CASRGDRLAVQETQYF,TGTGCCAGCAGGGGAGACCGCCTAGCGGTCCAAGAGACCCAGTACTTC
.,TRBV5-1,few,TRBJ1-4,CASSSSDGRATNEKLFF,TGCGCCAGCAGCTCTTCGGACGGGAGGGCAACTAATGAAAAACTGTTTTTT
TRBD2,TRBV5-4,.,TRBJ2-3,CASSLRLAGGPTDTQYF,TGTGCCAGCAGCCTGCGATTAGCGGGAGGGCCGACAGATACGCAGTATTTT
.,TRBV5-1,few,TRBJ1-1,CASSLQTEAFF,TGCGCCAGCAGCTTGCAGACTGAAGCTTTCTTT
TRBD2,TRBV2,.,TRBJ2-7,CASRRGLAGGSYEQYF,TGTGCCAGCAGACGGGGACTAGCGGGAGGTTCCTACGAGCAGTACTTC